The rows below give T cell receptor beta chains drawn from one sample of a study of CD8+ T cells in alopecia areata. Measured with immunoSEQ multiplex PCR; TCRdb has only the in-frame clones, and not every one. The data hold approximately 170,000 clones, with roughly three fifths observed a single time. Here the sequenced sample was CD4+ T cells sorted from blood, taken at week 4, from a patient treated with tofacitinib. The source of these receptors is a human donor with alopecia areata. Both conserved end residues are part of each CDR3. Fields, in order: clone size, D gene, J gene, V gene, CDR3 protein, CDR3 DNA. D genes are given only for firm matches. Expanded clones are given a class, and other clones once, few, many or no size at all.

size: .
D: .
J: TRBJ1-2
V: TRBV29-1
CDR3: CSVGPRVGGYTF
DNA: TGCAGCGTTGGCCCGCGGGTAGGTGGCTACACCTTC

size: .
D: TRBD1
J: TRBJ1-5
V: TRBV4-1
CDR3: CASSLAPGQGAFGSNQPQHF
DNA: TGCGCCAGCAGCCTGGCACCGGGACAGGGGGCTTTCGGGAGCAATCAGCCCCAGCATTTT

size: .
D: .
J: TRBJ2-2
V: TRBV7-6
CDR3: CASSPRDSRIGELFF
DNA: TGTGCCAGCAGCCCCCGAGACTCCAGGATCGGGGAGCTGTTTTTT

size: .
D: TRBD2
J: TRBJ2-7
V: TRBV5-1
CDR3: CASSLTSGVYYEQYF
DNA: TGCGCCAGCAGCTTGACTAGCGGGGTCTACTACGAGCAGTACTTC

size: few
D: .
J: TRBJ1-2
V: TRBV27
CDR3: CASSLTQGSGGYTF
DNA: TGTGCCAGCAGTTTAACCCAGGGTTCGGGAGGCTACACCTTC

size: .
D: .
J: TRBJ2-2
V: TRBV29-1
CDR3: CSAGHGNMATGELFF
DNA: TGCAGCGCAGGACATGGGAACATGGCCACCGGGGAGCTGTTTTTT

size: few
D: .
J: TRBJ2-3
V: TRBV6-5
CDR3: CASSPWRTDTQYF
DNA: TGTGCCAGCAGTCCCTGGCGCACTGATACGCAGTATTTT

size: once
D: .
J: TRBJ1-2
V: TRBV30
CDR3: CAWSVQENYGYTF
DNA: TGTGCCTGGAGTGTACAGGAAAACTATGGCTACACCTTC

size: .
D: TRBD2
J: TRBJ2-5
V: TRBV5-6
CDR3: CASSLAPSGGQETQYF
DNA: TGTGCCAGCAGCTTGGCACCTAGCGGGGGACAAGAGACCCAGTACTTC

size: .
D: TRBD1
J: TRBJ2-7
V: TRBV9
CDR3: CASSVAGDSSYEQYF
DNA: TGTGCCAGCAGCGTAGCTGGGGACAGCTCCTACGAGCAGTACTTC

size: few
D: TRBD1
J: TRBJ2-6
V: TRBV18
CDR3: CASSPGQGSGANVLTF
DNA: TGTGCCAGCTCACCGGGACAGGGGTCTGGGGCCAACGTCCTGACTTTC

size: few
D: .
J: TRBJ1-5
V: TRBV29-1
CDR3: CSGGFNGPQHF
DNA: TGCAGCGGAGGGTTTAACGGACCCCAGCATTTT

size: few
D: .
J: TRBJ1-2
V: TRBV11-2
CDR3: CASSSIRAEAEDGYTF
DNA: TGTGCCAGCAGCTCGATCAGGGCGGAAGCAGAGGATGGCTACACCTTC